The 7 T cell receptor beta chains listed next were all sequenced from one sample in a study of patients and donors after allogeneic stem cell transplantation. Each CDR3 protein gets one entry after TCRdb re-called the RT-PCR reads with MiXCR. The data show hundreds of thousands of distinct CDR3 sequences, approximately 16% seen once. Sequences were obtained from blood, either unsorted or a sorted T cell fraction (not recorded which). Receptors originate from a human donor who was either an allogeneic HSCT recipient or a stem cell or donor lymphocyte infusion donor (not recorded which). It is not recorded whose cells these are; they may come from a transplant donor.

The rearrangement links TRBV12-3 or TRBV12-4 to TRBJ1-1; D remains unclear. The CDR3 consists of 12 residues. V lost 7 bases and J 2 bases, leaving 8 bases between the germline ends. This chain's CDR3 is CASIAHNTEAFF. CDR3 bases: TGTGCCAGCATCGCCCACAACACTGAAGCTTTCTTT.

This clonotype was seen a handful of times. The gene calls are TRBV11-2 and TRBJ2-3; 9 bases line up with TRBD2. The ends lost 3 bases at V and 4 bases at J; junction bases unmatched: 5. The CDR3 sequence is 15 residues long. The germline V gene has CDR1 SGHAT and CDR2 FQNNGV. CDR3 nucleotide sequence: TGTGCCAGCAGCTTTAGTAGCGGGAGTTCAGATACGCAGTATTTT. As protein: CASSFSSGSSDTQYF. The full variable domain, in which reference TRBV11-2 and TRBJ2-3 provide the parts outside the CDR3, is EAGVAQSPRYKIIEKRQSVAFWCNPISGHATLYWYQQILGQGPKLLIQFQNNGVVDDSQLPKDRFSAERLKGVDSTLKIQPAKLEDSAVYLCASSFSSGSSDTQYFGPGTRLTVL.

The table lists this clonotype with a few counts. The chain links TRBV25-1 to TRBJ1-2; 8 bases match TRBD1. J lost 7 bases, V lost 5 bases, and 3 bases had no gene match. The CDR3 sequence is 12 residues long. CDR1 and CDR2 (germline): MGHDK, SYGVNS. The CDR3 is CASSPRGLGYTF. CDR3 coding DNA: TGTGCCAGCAGTCCCAGGGGGCTTGGCTACACCTTC.

The chain employs TRBV27 and TRBJ2-7, with D uncertain. Trimming stripped 5 bases from V and 1 base from J, with 18 bases between. In germline, CDR1 is MNHEY, CDR2 SMNVEV (reference sequence). The CDR3 loop spans 16 amino acids. In nucleotides, the CDR3 is TGTGCCAGCAGTGCCACCTCCTGGGTGGGGTCCTACGAGCAGTACTTC. Translated: CASSATSWVGSYEQYF.

In nucleotides, the CDR3 is TGTGCCAGCAGCGTAGCAGGGCCCCCCCCGCAGTATTTT. Translating it yields CASSVAGPPPQYF. V is TRBV9 and J is TRBJ2-3; D is possibly TRBD1 (5 bases). This CDR3 is 13 amino acids long. CDR1 is SGDLS and CDR2 is YYNGEE in the germline V gene. V lost 0 bases and J 10 bases, leaving 12 bases between the germline ends.

The gene calls are TRBV20-1 and TRBJ2-7, with TRBD1 matching 8 bases. Germline trimming cut 4 bases from V and 0 bases from J; bases unmatched to any gene: 5. Germline V lookup: CDR1 DFQATT, CDR2 SNEGSKA (reference sequence). CDR3 length equals 14 residues. CDR3 amino acids: CSANPGTGSYEQYF. For the CDR3, the DNA is TGCAGTGCTAACCCCGGGACAGGCTCCTACGAGCAGTACTTC.

This clonotype was seen only a few times. The chain has TRBV7-6 and TRBJ2-4; no firm D call. The germline CDR1 and CDR2 sequences are SGHVS and FNYEAQ. The length of the CDR3 is 18 residues. Deletions cut 5 bases from V and 3 bases from J, with 23 bases between. The CDR3 bases are TGTGCCAGCAGCCCCAGATGGACCTCCCTAAAGGTCAAAAACATTCAGTACTTC. Translation gives CASSPRWTSLKVKNIQYF.